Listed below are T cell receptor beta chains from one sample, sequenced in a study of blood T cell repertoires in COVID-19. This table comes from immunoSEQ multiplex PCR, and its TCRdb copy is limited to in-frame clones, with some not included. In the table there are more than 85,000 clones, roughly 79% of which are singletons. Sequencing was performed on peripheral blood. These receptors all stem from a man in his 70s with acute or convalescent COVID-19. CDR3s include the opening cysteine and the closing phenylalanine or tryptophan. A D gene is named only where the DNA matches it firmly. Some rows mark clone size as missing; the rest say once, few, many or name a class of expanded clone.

CDR3 DNA: TGTGCCAGCAGCTTAGAAGCCCTCCGTGGCTACACCTTC
CDR3 protein: CASSLEALRGYTF
V gene: TRBV7-9
J gene: TRBJ1-2
D gene: NA
clone size: NA

CDR3 DNA: TGTGCCAGCAGCGGAGGACTAGCGGGAGACGTTGCGCCGAGCCGCAATGAGCAGTTCTTC
CDR3 protein: CASSGGLAGDVAPSRNEQFF
V gene: TRBV7-8
J gene: TRBJ2-1
D gene: TRBD2
clone size: NA

CDR3 DNA: TGTGCCAGCAGCTTAGTCAGGGGGGAAAATGAAGCTTTCTTT
CDR3 protein: CASSLVRGENEAFF
V gene: TRBV7-9
J gene: TRBJ1-1
D gene: TRBD1
clone size: NA

CDR3 DNA: TGTGCCAGCAGTTTAGAGACTGAAGCTTTCTTT
CDR3 protein: CASSLETEAFF
V gene: TRBV28
J gene: TRBJ1-1
D gene: NA
clone size: NA

CDR3 DNA: TGTGCCTGGAGGCGTGACGGAGGGAGAGGCACTGAAGCTTTCTTT
CDR3 protein: CAWRRDGGRGTEAFF
V gene: TRBV30
J gene: TRBJ1-1
D gene: NA
clone size: NA

CDR3 DNA: TGTGCCAGCAGCCCCGGACACCCGAACACCGGGGAGCTGTTTTTT
CDR3 protein: CASSPGHPNTGELFF
V gene: TRBV11-2
J gene: TRBJ2-2
D gene: NA
clone size: once

CDR3 DNA: TGTGCCAGTAGTAGTACTACACCCTCCTACAATGAGCAGTTCTTC
CDR3 protein: CASSSTTPSYNEQFF
V gene: TRBV19
J gene: TRBJ2-1
D gene: NA
clone size: NA

CDR3 DNA: TGCAGCGTTGGGCCCTCTTCGGGTCAGGGGTTTTGGACAGATACGCAGTATTTT
CDR3 protein: CSVGPSSGQGFWTDTQYF
V gene: TRBV29-1
J gene: TRBJ2-3
D gene: NA
clone size: NA

CDR3 DNA: TGTGCCAGCAGCTTCGACAGAAATTCACCCCTCCACTTT
CDR3 protein: CASSFDRNSPLHF
V gene: TRBV27
J gene: TRBJ1-6
D gene: NA
clone size: few

CDR3 DNA: TGTGCCTGGAAAAGGCCCCATGGAGATGGCTACACCTTC
CDR3 protein: CAWKRPHGDGYTF
V gene: TRBV30
J gene: TRBJ1-2
D gene: NA
clone size: NA

CDR3 DNA: TGCAGCGTTCCGGGGACAGGGGGGAGCGGCACTGAAGCTTTCTTT
CDR3 protein: CSVPGTGGSGTEAFF
V gene: TRBV29-1
J gene: TRBJ1-1
D gene: TRBD1
clone size: few

CDR3 DNA: TGCAGCGTTCACAGGGGGGTGAACACTGAAGCTTTCTTT
CDR3 protein: CSVHRGVNTEAFF
V gene: TRBV29-1
J gene: TRBJ1-1
D gene: TRBD1
clone size: few

CDR3 DNA: TGTGCCAGCAGCAAAACCTTAGGACTAGCGGGAGGGGTTGGGGATGAGCAGTTCTTC
CDR3 protein: CASSKTLGLAGGVGDEQFF
V gene: TRBV11-2
J gene: TRBJ2-1
D gene: TRBD2
clone size: NA

CDR3 DNA: TGTGCCAGCAGCCAAGAGGGGACAGGGGATTTAAAACTGTTTTTT
CDR3 protein: CASSQEGTGDLKLFF
V gene: TRBV3-1/TRBV3-2
J gene: TRBJ1-4
D gene: TRBD1
clone size: few

CDR3 DNA: TGTGCCAGCAGCCTAGAAGGGAGGGCGAGTGAGACCCAGTACTTC
CDR3 protein: CASSLEGRASETQYF
V gene: TRBV28
J gene: TRBJ2-5
D gene: TRBD2
clone size: few

CDR3 DNA: TGTGCCAGCAGCTGGACAGGGGAACATGGCTACACCTTC
CDR3 protein: CASSWTGEHGYTF
V gene: TRBV5-5
J gene: TRBJ1-2
D gene: TRBD1
clone size: NA

CDR3 DNA: TGTGCCAGCAGCCGCATCGGGACAGGAGACACTGAAGCTTTCTTT
CDR3 protein: CASSRIGTGDTEAFF
V gene: TRBV4-2
J gene: TRBJ1-1
D gene: TRBD1
clone size: NA

CDR3 DNA: TGTGCCAGTAGTCGGTCCTCGGGACAGTTGTGGAAGTCAGGCTACACCTTC
CDR3 protein: CASSRSSGQLWKSGYTF
V gene: TRBV19
J gene: TRBJ1-2
D gene: TRBD1
clone size: few

CDR3 DNA: TGTGCCAGCTACAGGTCCACCCAGGGCAATCAGCCCCAGCATTTT
CDR3 protein: CASYRSTQGNQPQHF
V gene: TRBV28
J gene: TRBJ1-5
D gene: NA
clone size: NA

CDR3 DNA: TGTGCCAGCAGCTCAGCCGGGACTCAAAGCAATCAGCCCCAGCATTTT
CDR3 protein: CASSSAGTQSNQPQHF
V gene: TRBV5-6
J gene: TRBJ1-5
D gene: NA
clone size: NA

CDR3 DNA: TGTGCCAGCAAGGTGGAGACTAGCAACAATGAGCAGTTCTTC
CDR3 protein: CASKVETSNNEQFF
V gene: TRBV28
J gene: TRBJ2-1
D gene: TRBD2
clone size: once

CDR3 DNA: TGTGCCAGCAGCCAATCGGACAGGGGGCACACTGAAGCTTTCTTT
CDR3 protein: CASSQSDRGHTEAFF
V gene: TRBV3-1/TRBV3-2
J gene: TRBJ1-1
D gene: TRBD1
clone size: NA

CDR3 DNA: TGTGCCAGCAGCCAAGGTAGCGGATACCACTACGAGCAGTACTTC
CDR3 protein: CASSQGSGYHYEQYF
V gene: TRBV14
J gene: TRBJ2-7
D gene: NA
clone size: NA

CDR3 DNA: TGTGCTAGCAGCTTAGCAGGGGCGAACTATGGCTACACCTTC
CDR3 protein: CASSLAGANYGYTF
V gene: TRBV7-7
J gene: TRBJ1-2
D gene: NA
clone size: NA

CDR3 DNA: TGTGCCAGCAGCGCGGGCCTCCCCTATGGAAACACCATATATTTT
CDR3 protein: CASSAGLPYGNTIYF
V gene: TRBV7-9
J gene: TRBJ1-3
D gene: NA
clone size: NA

CDR3 DNA: TGTGCCAGCAGTGGACAGGGGAGCTCTGGGGCCAACGTCCTGACTTTC
CDR3 protein: CASSGQGSSGANVLTF
V gene: TRBV6-4
J gene: TRBJ2-6
D gene: TRBD1
clone size: NA

CDR3 DNA: TGCGCCAGCAGCCTAACCGGGACTAGCGAAGAGAATGAGCAGTTCTTC
CDR3 protein: CASSLTGTSEENEQFF
V gene: TRBV4-1
J gene: TRBJ2-1
D gene: TRBD2
clone size: NA

CDR3 DNA: TGTGCCAGCAGCCAAGACCCCGGACAAAGCTCCTACAATGAGCAGTTCTTC
CDR3 protein: CASSQDPGQSSYNEQFF
V gene: TRBV7-6
J gene: TRBJ2-1
D gene: NA
clone size: once

CDR3 DNA: TGTGCCAGCAGTTACTCCAAGGGGGCCTACGAGCAGTACTTC
CDR3 protein: CASSYSKGAYEQYF
V gene: TRBV6-2/TRBV6-3
J gene: TRBJ2-7
D gene: NA
clone size: few

CDR3 DNA: TGTGCCAGCAGCCCCCGACTCGGTACCGGGGAGCTGTTTTTT
CDR3 protein: CASSPRLGTGELFF
V gene: TRBV11-2
J gene: TRBJ2-2
D gene: NA
clone size: NA

CDR3 DNA: TGTGCCAGCAGCGGTACCGACAGGGGTGGCTACGAGCAGTACTTC
CDR3 protein: CASSGTDRGGYEQYF
V gene: TRBV3-1/TRBV3-2
J gene: TRBJ2-7
D gene: TRBD1
clone size: few

CDR3 DNA: TGTGCCAGCAGCTTGGGGCTGCGCAATCAGCCCCAGCATTTT
CDR3 protein: CASSLGLRNQPQHF
V gene: TRBV5-6
J gene: TRBJ1-5
D gene: NA
clone size: NA

CDR3 DNA: TGTGCCAGCAGCGTACAGGTTCCAAGGGACACTGAAGCTTTCTTT
CDR3 protein: CASSVQVPRDTEAFF
V gene: TRBV21-1
J gene: TRBJ1-1
D gene: NA
clone size: NA